The 24 T cell receptor beta chains presented below share a single source sample, sequenced in a study of T cell changes during pregnancy in multiple sclerosis. Generated by immunoSEQ multiplex PCR, the TCRdb table keeps only in-frame clones and is missing some. The data hold tens of thousands of clones, with about 89% observed a single time. The sample consisted of peripheral blood, taken in the second trimester of pregnancy. These receptors came from a female donor with multiple sclerosis, enrolled in a pregnancy study.

This sequence joins TRBV5-1 and TRBJ1-2, with 8 bases aligning to TRBD1. This CDR3 has 15 amino acids. The ends lost 2 bases at V and 3 bases at J; junction bases unmatched: 6. The V gene's germline CDR1 is SGHRS and CDR2 YFSETQ. The DNA for the CDR3 is TGCGCCAGCAGCTTAGAACAGGGGGACGACTATGGCTACACCTTC. Translating gives CASSLEQGDDYGYTF.

The V and J genes are TRBV14 and TRBJ2-2, with TRBD2 matching over 8 bases. The trim removed 0 bases at V and 6 bases at J, leaving 15 bases unmatched. The CDR3 has 19 residues. Germline-derived CDR1 and CDR2 are SGHDN and FVKESK. Here the CDR3 reads CASSQDHQRGWFLAGELFF. CDR3 nucleotide sequence: TGTGCCAGCAGCCAAGATCACCAGCGGGGGTGGTTCCTTGCCGGGGAGCTGTTTTTT.

The genes are TRBV29-1 and TRBJ2-5, with D possibly TRBD1 on 6 matching bases. The CDR3 covers 15 residues. V was trimmed by 6 bases and J by 4 bases, leaving 21 bases between them. CDR1 and CDR2 from the germline V gene are SQVTM and ANQGSEA. The CDR3 nucleotides read TGCAGCGTCGTGGGGCCAGGGGCGTTAGGAGAGACCCAGTACTTC. Its translation is CSVVGPGALGETQYF.

The chain links TRBV4-3 to TRBJ2-1; D is possibly TRBD2 (5 bases). The V end lost 0 bases, the J end lost 2 bases, and 8 bases lay between the germline ends. This CDR3 has 15 amino acids. Germline V gene sequence: CDR1 LGHNA, CDR2 YSLEER. The DNA of the CDR3 is TGCGCCAGCAGCCAAGAGGGAGACGCCTACAATGAGCAGTTCTTC. This encodes CASSQEGDAYNEQFF.

The CDR3 DNA reads as TGTGCCAGCAGCAGTAGGGACTTGACCTACGAGCAGTACTTC. It yields the protein CASSSRDLTYEQYF. This sequence joins TRBV13 and TRBJ2-7; a weak D match, TRBD2 (6 bases). Germline values: CDR1 PRHDT, CDR2 FYEKMQ (reference sequence). Trimming shortened V by 5 bases and J by 2 bases, and 13 bases separated the two germline ends. CDR3 length: 14 amino acids.

This clone appeared a few times. The junction departs from germline at one end; a sequencing error may be responsible. The J gene is TRBJ1-1, the V gene TRBV18; D may be TRBD1 (6 bases). Germline CDR1 and CDR2: KGHSH and LQKENI. CDR3 length: 18 amino acids. The CDR3 DNA reads as TGTGCCAGCTCCCCACTTACACCAGATCAGGGGTGGGACACTGAAGCTTTCTTT. It codes for CASSPLTPDQGWDTEAFF.

This clone is a singleton in its sample. The chain joins TRBV4-2 to TRBJ2-5; tentative D call: TRBD2 (5 bases). CDR3 length: 14 residues. Germline assignment: CDR1 LGHNA and CDR2 YNFKEQ. Trimming pared 2 bases from V and 2 bases from J, leaving 9 bases between. CDR3 bases: TGTGCCAGCAGCCAAAGCGGCGGACAAGAGACCCAGTACTTC. This sequence encodes CASSQSGGQETQYF.

The chain carries TRBV19 and TRBJ1-1, with 9 bases matching TRBD1. J gave up 7 bases and V 7 bases, and 22 bases lay outside the gene matches. Germline CDR1 reads LNHDA; CDR2 reads SQIVND (reference sequence). This CDR3 has 18 amino acids. The CDR3 spells CASKPLRTGAPLGDEAFF. The CDR3 nucleotides are TGTGCCAGTAAGCCTCTTCGGACAGGGGCACCTTTGGGGGATGAAGCTTTCTTT.

The CDR3 is CASTASLGQGGTEAFF. As DNA, the CDR3 is TGTGCCAGTACCGCCTCCTTGGGACAGGGTGGAACTGAAGCTTTCTTT. The rearrangement links TRBV19 to TRBJ1-1; 9 positions agree with TRBD1. This CDR3 region has 16 residues. CDR1 and CDR2 from the germline V gene are LNHDA and SQIVND (reference sequence). V was pared by 7 bases and J by 5 bases, with 14 bases of the junction left unmatched. The whole variable domain, remainder taken from reference TRBV19 and TRBJ1-1, is DGGITQSPKYLFRKEGQNVTLSCEQNLNHDAMYWYRQDPGQGLRLIYYSQIVNDFQKGDIAEGYSVSREKKESFPLTVTSAQKNPTAFYLCASTASLGQGGTEAFFGQGTRLTVV.

The chain joins TRBV11-2 to TRBJ1-3; D is ambiguous. The V end lost 3 bases, the J end lost 8 bases, and 8 bases lay between the germline ends. Germline V gene data show CDR1 as SGHAT and CDR2 as FQNNGV. This CDR3 is built from 12 residues. The CDR3 loop is CASSLGGDTIYF. The CDR3 DNA sequence: TGTGCCAGCAGCTTGGGCGGGGACACCATATATTTT.

The chain combines TRBV27 with TRBJ2-3, with 14 positions matching TRBD2. Germline CDR1 MNHEY, CDR2 SMNVEV (reference sequence). V was pared by 1 base and J by 3 bases, with 6 bases of the junction left unmatched. The CDR3 is 18 residues long. The CDR3 region has the DNA TGTGCCAGCAGTTTATGGAGACTAGCGGGGGGGTGGACAGATACGCAGTATTTT. It yields the protein CASSLWRLAGGWTDTQYF.

The chain employs TRBV9 and TRBJ2-2, with D possibly matching TRBD2 (6 bases). Deletions cut 4 bases from V and 1 base from J, with 14 bases between. Germline-derived CDR1 and CDR2 are SGDLS and YYNGEE. This CDR3 is built from 16 residues. The CDR3 DNA sequence: TGTGCCAGCAGCCCACCCGGGACTTTGAACACCGGGGAGCTGTTTTTT. Its protein product is CASSPPGTLNTGELFF.

The J gene is TRBJ1-2, the V gene TRBV5-4; 9 nucleotides line up with TRBD1. The germline V gene has CDR1 SGHNT and CDR2 YYREEE (reference sequence). The CDR3 extends over 15 amino acids. V was pared by 4 bases and J by 6 bases, with 10 bases of the junction left unmatched. CDR3 loop: CASSDAGTGRNGYTF. CDR3 nucleotide sequence: TGTGCCAGCAGCGACGCCGGGACAGGGAGGAATGGCTACACCTTC.

V usage is TRBV5-5 and J usage is TRBJ1-1; the D is unclear. This CDR3 is built from 12 residues. Between the trimmed V and J ends, which lost 4 bases and 3 bases, there was a span of 7 bases. From germline, CDR1 is SGHKS and CDR2 YYEKEE (reference sequence). CDR3 residues: CASSHQDTEAFF. The DNA for the CDR3 is TGTGCCAGCAGCCATCAGGACACTGAAGCTTTCTTT.

This chain connects TRBV7-3 to TRBJ2-1; D possibly corresponds to TRBD2 (6 bases). Germline V gene lookup returns CDR1 SGHTA and CDR2 FQGTGA. V shed 0 bases and J shed 6 bases, with 15 bases lying between them. The length of the CDR3 is 16 residues. CDR3 loop: CASSLTGGDTLNEQFF. CDR3 in DNA: TGTGCCAGCAGCTTAACCGGGGGAGATACCCTCAATGAGCAGTTCTTC.

The chain joins TRBV19 to TRBJ2-7; D perhaps matches TRBD2 (6 bases). The V gene lost 6 bases and the J gene lost 3 bases, with 15 bases spanning the gap. CDR1 and CDR2 from the germline V gene are LNHDA and SQIVND (reference sequence). This CDR3 spans 14 amino acids. CDR3 bases: TGTGCCAGTAGCGAGGGACTGTTCTACTACGAGCAGTACTTC. This encodes CASSEGLFYYEQYF.

V usage is TRBV11-2 and J usage is TRBJ1-4; no clear D. There are 17 residues in the CDR3. Trimming shortened V by 3 bases and J by 0 bases, and 14 bases separated the two germline ends. Looked up from germline, CDR1 is SGHAT and CDR2 is FQNNGV. The CDR3 loop reads CASSFGVFATTNEKLFF. In DNA form, the CDR3 reads TGTGCCAGCAGCTTCGGGGTTTTTGCCACAACTAATGAAAAACTGTTTTTT.

Regarding this clone: The germline gene is not matched at one end of the junction; a read error may be the cause. This chain uses TRBV19 with TRBJ2-1; TRBD2 aligns across 8 bases. The germline V gene has CDR1 LNHDA and CDR2 SQIVND (reference sequence). CDR3 size: 11 residues. Here the CDR3 DNA reads TGTGCCAGTAGTATAGGGACTAGCCTTCTCTTC. Translation: CASSIGTSLLF.

The rearrangement joins TRBV9 to TRBJ2-7; TRBD2 matches 9 bases. The J segment lost 5 bases and the V segment lost 4 bases, leaving 13 bases of the junction unmatched. The germline gives CDR1 SGDLS, CDR2 YYNGEE. The CDR3 loop spans 16 amino acids. The CDR3 DNA sequence: TGTGCCAGCAGCAATTCAGCGGGGGGCGTCGGGAACGAGCAGTACTTC. Its translation: CASSNSAGGVGNEQYF.

The V call is TRBV4-3, the J call TRBJ1-1, with D possibly being TRBD1 (6 bases). Germline V gene lookup returns CDR1 LGHNA and CDR2 YSLEER. This CDR3 region has 14 residues. Trimming stripped 3 bases from V and 1 base from J, with 9 bases between. CDR3 bases: TGCGCCAGCAGCCACGGCAGGGGGAACACTGAAGCTTTCTTT. Translating it yields CASSHGRGNTEAFF.

This chain uses TRBV5-6 with TRBJ1-2; TRBD1 might be the D (6 bases). The germline V and J ends were trimmed by 3 bases and 5 bases, with 11 bases remaining between them. CDR1 and CDR2 (germline): SGHDT, YYEEEE. The CDR3 sequence is 13 residues long. The CDR3 loop reads CASSSDRLYGYTF. CDR3 DNA: TGTGCCAGCAGCTCGGACAGACTATATGGCTACACCTTC.

CDR3 nucleotides: TGTGCCAGCAGCATACAGGGGGCTCCTGGCTACACCTTC. Translating it yields CASSIQGAPGYTF. The chain uses TRBV5-5 and TRBJ1-2; 9 nucleotides line up with TRBD1. J was trimmed by 7 bases and V by 4 bases; bases with no gene match: 5. CDR1 and CDR2 (germline): SGHKS, YYEKEE (reference sequence). CDR3 size: 13 residues.

There are a few counts of this clone. The V call is TRBV4-3, the J call TRBJ1-3; 10 nucleotides line up with TRBD1. The CDR3 sequence is 15 residues long. Germline V CDR1 and CDR2: LGHNA, YSLEER. Trimming cost V 6 bases and J 4 bases; bases outside gene matches: 6. CDR3 DNA sequence: TGCGCCAGCAGTAGGGACAGGGGTTACGGAAACACCATATATTTT. It codes for CASSRDRGYGNTIYF.

CDR3 residues: CASSSALAGGTDTQYF. CDR3 bases: TGTGCCAGTAGTAGCGCTCTAGCGGGGGGCACAGATACGCAGTATTTT. The V call is TRBV19, the J call TRBJ2-3; TRBD2 agrees at 10 bases. V was clipped by 4 bases and J by 1 base; unmatched bases: 5. This CDR3 has 16 amino acids. The germline V gene encodes CDR1 LNHDA and CDR2 SQIVND (reference sequence).